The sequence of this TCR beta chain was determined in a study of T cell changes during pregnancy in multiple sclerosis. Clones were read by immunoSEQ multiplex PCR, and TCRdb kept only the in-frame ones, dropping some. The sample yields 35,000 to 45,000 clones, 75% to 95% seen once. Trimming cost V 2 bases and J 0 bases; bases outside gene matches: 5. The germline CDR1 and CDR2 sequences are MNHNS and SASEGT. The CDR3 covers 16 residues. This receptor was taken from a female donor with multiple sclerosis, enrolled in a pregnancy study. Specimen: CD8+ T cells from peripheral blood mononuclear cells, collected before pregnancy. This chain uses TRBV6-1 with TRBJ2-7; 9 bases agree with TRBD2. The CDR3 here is CASSESSGRYSYEQYF. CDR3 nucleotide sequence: TGTGCCAGCAGTGAAAGCAGCGGGAGGTACTCCTACGAGCAGTACTTC.